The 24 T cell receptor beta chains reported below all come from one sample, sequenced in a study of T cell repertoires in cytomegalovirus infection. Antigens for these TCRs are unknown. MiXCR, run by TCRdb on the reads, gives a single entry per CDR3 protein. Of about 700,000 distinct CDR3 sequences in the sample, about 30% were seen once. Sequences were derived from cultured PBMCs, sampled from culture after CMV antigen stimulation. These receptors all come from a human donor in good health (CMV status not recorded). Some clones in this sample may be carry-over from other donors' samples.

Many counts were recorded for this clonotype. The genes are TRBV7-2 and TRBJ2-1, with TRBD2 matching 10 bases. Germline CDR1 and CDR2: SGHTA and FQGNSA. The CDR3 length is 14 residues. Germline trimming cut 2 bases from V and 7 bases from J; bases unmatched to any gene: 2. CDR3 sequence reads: CASSLSGRGNEQFF. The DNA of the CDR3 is TGTGCCAGCAGCTTAAGCGGGAGGGGTAATGAGCAGTTCTTC.

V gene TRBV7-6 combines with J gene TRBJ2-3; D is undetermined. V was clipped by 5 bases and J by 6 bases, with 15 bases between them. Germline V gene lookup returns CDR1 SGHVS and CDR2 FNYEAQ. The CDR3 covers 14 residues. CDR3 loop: CASSPVDEADTQYF. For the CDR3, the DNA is TGTGCCAGCAGCCCTGTTGACGAGGCGGATACGCAGTATTTT.

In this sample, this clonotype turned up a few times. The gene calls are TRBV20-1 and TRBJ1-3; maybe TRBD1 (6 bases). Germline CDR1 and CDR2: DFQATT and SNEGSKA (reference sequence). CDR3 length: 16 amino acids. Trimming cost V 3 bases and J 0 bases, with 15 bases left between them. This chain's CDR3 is CSASSGTPGSGNTIYF. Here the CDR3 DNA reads TGCAGTGCTAGTAGCGGGACACCAGGCTCTGGAAACACCATATATTTT.

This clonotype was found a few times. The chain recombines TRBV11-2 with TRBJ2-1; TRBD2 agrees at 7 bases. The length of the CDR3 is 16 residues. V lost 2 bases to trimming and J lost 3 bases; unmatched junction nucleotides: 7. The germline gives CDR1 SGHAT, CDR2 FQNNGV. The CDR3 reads CASSLFGGSGYNEQFF. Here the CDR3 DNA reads TGTGCCAGCAGCTTATTCGGCGGGAGTGGCTACAATGAGCAGTTCTTC.

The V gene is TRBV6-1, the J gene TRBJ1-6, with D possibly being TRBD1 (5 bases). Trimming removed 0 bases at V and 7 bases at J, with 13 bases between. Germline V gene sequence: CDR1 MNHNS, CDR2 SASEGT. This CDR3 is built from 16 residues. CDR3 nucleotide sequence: TGTGCCAGCAGTGAAGCGCCCTGGGGGGTCAATTCACCCCTCCACTTT. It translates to CASSEAPWGVNSPLHF.

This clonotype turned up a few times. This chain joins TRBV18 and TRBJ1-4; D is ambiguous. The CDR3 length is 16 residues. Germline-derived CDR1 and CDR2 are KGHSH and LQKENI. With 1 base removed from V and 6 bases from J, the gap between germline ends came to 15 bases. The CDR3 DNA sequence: TGTGCCAGCTCACCACAATTTGGACCGGTCGATGAAAAACTGTTTTTT. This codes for CASSPQFGPVDEKLFF.

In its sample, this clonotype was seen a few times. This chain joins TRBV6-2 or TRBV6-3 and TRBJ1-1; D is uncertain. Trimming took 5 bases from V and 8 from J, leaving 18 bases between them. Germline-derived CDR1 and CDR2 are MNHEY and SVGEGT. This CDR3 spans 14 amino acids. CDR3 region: CASSMSGMLSEAFF. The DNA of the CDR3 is TGTGCCAGCAGTATGAGCGGGATGCTGTCAGAAGCTTTCTTT.

The CDR3, as DNA: TGTGCCAGCAGTAAGACAGGGGGATCACCCCTCCACTTT. It specifies CASSKTGGSPLHF. The chain employs TRBV12-3 or TRBV12-4 and TRBJ1-6, with 9 bases lining up with TRBD1. The CDR3 is made up of 13 amino acids. V lost 5 bases, J lost 10 bases, and 3 bases stayed unmatched.

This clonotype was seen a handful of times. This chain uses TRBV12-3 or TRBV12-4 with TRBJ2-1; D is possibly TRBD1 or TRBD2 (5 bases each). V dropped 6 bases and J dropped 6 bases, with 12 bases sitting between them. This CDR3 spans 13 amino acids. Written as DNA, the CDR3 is TGTGCCAGCAGCCCCGGGACCATCAATGAGCAGTTCTTC. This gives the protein CASSPGTINEQFF.

The CDR3 spells CASSQGQRSYNEQFF. Written as DNA, the CDR3 is TGTGCCAGCAGCCAAGGTCAGCGGTCCTACAATGAGCAGTTCTTC. The rearrangement links TRBV14 to TRBJ2-1, with D perhaps TRBD2 (5 bases). The germline V gene has CDR1 SGHDN and CDR2 FVKESK. Trimming took 1 base from V and 1 from J, leaving 8 bases between them. The CDR3 length is 15 residues.

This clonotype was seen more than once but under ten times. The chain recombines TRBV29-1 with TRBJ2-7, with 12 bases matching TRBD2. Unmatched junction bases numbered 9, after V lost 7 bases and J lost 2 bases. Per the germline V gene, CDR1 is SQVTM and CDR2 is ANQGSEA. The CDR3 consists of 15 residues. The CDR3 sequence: CSGNRLAGVAYEQYF. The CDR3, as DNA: TGCAGCGGCAACCGACTAGCGGGAGTTGCCTACGAGCAGTACTTC.

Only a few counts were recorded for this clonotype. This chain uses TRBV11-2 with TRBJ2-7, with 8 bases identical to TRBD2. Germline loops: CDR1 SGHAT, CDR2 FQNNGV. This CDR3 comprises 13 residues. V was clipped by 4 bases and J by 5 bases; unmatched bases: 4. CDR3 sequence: CASSSPGGNEQYF. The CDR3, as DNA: TGTGCCAGCAGCTCCCCGGGGGGGAACGAGCAGTACTTC.

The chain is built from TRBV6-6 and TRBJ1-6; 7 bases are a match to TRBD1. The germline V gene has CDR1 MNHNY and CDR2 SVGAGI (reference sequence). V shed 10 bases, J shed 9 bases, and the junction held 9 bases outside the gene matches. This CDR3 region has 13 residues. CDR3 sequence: CATQRDSTSPLHF. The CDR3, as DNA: TGTGCCACCCAGCGGGACAGCACTTCACCCCTCCACTTT.

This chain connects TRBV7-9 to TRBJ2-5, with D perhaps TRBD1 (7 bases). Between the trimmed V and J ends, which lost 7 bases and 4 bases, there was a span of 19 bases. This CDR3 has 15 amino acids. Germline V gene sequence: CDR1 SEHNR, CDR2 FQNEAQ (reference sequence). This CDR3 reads CASNSNRGGLETQYF. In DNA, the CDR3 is TGTGCCAGCAACTCGAACAGGGGAGGCCTAGAGACCCAGTACTTC.

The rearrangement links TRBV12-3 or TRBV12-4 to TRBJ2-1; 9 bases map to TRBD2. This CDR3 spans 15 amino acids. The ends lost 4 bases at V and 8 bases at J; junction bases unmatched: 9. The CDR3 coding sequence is TGTGCCAGCAGTTGGTCTAGCGGGGTGGATCATGAGCAGTTCTTC. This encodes CASSWSSGVDHEQFF.

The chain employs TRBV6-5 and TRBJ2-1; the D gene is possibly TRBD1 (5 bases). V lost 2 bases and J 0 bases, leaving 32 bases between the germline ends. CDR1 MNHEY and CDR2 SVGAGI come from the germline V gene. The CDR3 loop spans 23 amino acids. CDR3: CASSYGYGAAKMLTRASYNEQFF. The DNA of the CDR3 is TGTGCCAGCAGTTACGGCTATGGGGCGGCCAAGATGTTGACTCGTGCCTCCTACAATGAGCAGTTCTTC.

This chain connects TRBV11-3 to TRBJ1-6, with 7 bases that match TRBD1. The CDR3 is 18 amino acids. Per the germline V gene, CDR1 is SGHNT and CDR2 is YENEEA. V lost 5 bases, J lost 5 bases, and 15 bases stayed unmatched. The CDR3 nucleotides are TGTGCCAGCAGCCTAGTCGGGCGGGGGACAGCCAATAATTCACCCCTCCACTTT. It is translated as CASSLVGRGTANNSPLHF.

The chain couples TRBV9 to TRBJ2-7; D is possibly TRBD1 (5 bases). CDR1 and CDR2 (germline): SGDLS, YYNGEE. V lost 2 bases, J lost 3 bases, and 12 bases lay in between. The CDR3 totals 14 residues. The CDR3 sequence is CASSVGPEIYEQYF. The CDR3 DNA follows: TGTGCCAGCAGCGTGGGGCCCGAGATCTACGAGCAGTACTTC.

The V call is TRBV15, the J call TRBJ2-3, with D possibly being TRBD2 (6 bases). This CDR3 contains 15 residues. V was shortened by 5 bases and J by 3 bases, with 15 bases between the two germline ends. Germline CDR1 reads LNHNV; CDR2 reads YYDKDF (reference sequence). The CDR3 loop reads CATSEQRLVTDTQYF. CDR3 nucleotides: TGTGCCACCAGCGAGCAAAGACTAGTAACAGATACGCAGTATTTT.

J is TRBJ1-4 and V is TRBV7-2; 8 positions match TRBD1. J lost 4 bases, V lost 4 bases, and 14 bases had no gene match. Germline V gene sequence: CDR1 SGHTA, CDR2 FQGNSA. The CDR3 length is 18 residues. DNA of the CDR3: TGTGCCAGCAGCTCTGGACAGGGAAGAGGGTACTTTAATGAAAAACTGTTTTTT. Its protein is CASSSGQGRGYFNEKLFF. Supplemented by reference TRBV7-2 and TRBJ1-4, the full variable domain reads GAGVSQSPSNKVTEKGKDVELRCDPISGHTALYWYRQSLGQGLEFLIYFQGNSAPDKSGLPSDRFSAERTGGSVSTLTIQRTQQEDSAVYLCASSSGQGRGYFNEKLFFGSGTQLSVL.

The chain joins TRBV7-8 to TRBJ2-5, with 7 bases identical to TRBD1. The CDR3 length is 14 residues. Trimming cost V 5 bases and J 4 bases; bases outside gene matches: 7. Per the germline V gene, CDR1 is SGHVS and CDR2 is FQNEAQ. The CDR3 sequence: CASSPWDRGETQYF. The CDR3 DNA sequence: TGTGCCAGCAGCCCCTGGGACAGAGGAGAGACCCAGTACTTC.

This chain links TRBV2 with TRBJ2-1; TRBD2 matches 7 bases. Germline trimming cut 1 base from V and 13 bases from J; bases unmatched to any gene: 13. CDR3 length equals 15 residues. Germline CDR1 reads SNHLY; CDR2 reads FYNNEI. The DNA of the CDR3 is TGTGCCAGCAGTGAAGAGCGGGATACACCTACGCGCCAGTTCTTC. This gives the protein CASSEERDTPTRQFF. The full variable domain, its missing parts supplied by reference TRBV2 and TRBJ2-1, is EPEVTQTPSHQVTQMGQEVILRCVPISNHLYFYWYRQILGQKVEFLVSFYNNEISEKSEIFDDQFSVERPDGSNFTLKIRSTKLEDSAMYFCASSEERDTPTRQFFGPGTRLTVL.

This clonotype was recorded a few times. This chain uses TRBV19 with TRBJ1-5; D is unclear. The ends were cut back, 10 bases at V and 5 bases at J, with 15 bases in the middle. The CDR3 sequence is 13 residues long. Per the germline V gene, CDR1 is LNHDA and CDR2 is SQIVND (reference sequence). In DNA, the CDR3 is TGTGCCACCCGAGAAGTTCTCGATCAGCCCCAGCATTTT. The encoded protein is CATREVLDQPQHF.

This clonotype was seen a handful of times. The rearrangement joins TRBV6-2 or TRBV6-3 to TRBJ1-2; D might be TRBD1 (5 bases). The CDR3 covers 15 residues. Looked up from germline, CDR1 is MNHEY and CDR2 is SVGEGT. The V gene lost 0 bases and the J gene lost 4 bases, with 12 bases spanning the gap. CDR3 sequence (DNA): TGTGCCAGCAGTTACTCGTGGGGCGCGGGCTATGGCTACACCTTC. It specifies CASSYSWGAGYGYTF.